This T cell receptor beta chain was recovered during a study of T-cell memory formation after mild COVID-19. Whole-study context: Across donors, TCR clusters were largely donor specific.

General study results and limits: Clones that contracted from day 15 to 85 had balanced CD4/CD8; later expanders were CD4+ biased. Some responding clones appeared in pre-infection memory, suggesting cross-reactive memory joined.

About this clonotype: No antigen is known for it.

The CDR3 is 14 amino acids. From the 5' RACE reads, TCRdb called clonotypes with MiXCR, one entry per CDR3 protein. The table has 380,000 or so distinct CDR3 sequences, roughly 13% seen once. This TCR came from a man aged 18 to 35 who had mild COVID-19 (a few samples of this study predate the infection). Cell type and time point are not known. The rearrangement uses TRBV21-1 and TRBJ2-7. TRBV21-1 is recorded as a pseudogene. Sequencing used PBMCs or a T cell subset sorted from them (not recorded which). CDR3 DNA: TGTGCCAGCAGCTTCCGGACGGTAACCTACGAGCAGTACTTC. Translating gives CASSFRTVTYEQYF.